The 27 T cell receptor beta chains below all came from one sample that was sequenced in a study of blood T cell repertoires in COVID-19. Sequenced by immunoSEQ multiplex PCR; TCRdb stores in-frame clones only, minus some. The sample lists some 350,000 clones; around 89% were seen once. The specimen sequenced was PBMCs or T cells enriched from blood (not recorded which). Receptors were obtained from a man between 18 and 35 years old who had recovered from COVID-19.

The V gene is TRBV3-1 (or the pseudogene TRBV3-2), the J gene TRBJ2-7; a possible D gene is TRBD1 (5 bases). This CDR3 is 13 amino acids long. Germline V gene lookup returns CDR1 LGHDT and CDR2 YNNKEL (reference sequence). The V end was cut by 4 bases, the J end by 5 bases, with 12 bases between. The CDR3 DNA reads TGTGCCAGCAGCCCTTCGGCAGGGAACGAGCAGTACTTC. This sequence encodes CASSPSAGNEQYF.

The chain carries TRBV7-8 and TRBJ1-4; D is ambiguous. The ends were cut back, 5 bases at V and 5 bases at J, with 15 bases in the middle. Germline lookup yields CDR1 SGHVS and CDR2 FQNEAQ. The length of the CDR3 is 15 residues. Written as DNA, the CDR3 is TGTGCCAGCAGCCCGTTCCCAAGGGAGAATGAAAAACTGTTTTTT. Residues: CASSPFPRENEKLFF. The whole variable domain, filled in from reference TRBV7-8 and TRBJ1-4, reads GAGVSQSPRYKVAKRGQDVALRCDPISGHVSLFWYQQALGQGPEFLTYFQNEAQLDKSGLPSDRFFAERPEGSVSTLKIQRTQQEDSAVYLCASSPFPRENEKLFFGSGTQLSVL.

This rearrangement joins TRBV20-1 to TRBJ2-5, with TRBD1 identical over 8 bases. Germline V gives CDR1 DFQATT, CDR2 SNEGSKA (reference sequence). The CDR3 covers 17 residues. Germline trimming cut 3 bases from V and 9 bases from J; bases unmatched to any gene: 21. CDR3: CSASFSAANQGAMAQYF. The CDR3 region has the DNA TGCAGTGCTAGTTTTTCGGCGGCAAATCAGGGGGCAATGGCCCAGTACTTC.

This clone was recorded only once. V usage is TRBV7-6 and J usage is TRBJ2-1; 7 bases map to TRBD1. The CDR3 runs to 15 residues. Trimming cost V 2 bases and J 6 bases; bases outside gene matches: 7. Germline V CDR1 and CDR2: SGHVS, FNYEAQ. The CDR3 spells CASSLNRGFGNEQFF. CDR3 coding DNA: TGTGCCAGCAGCTTAAACAGGGGTTTTGGCAATGAGCAGTTCTTC.

This chain's CDR3 is CASSLDSPTGYGYTF. Written as DNA, the CDR3 is TGTGCCAGCAGTCTGGACAGTCCGACAGGCTATGGCTACACCTTC. V and J are TRBV3-1 (or the pseudogene TRBV3-2) and TRBJ1-2; TRBD1 is a possible D gene (6 bases). The CDR3 is 15 amino acids. The germline gives CDR1 LGHDT, CDR2 YNNKEL (reference sequence). The V end was cut by 6 bases, the J end by 4 bases, with 18 bases between.

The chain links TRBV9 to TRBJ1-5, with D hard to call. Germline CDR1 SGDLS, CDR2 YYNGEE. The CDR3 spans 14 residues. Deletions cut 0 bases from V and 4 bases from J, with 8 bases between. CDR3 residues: CASSVGHGNQPQHF. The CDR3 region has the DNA TGTGCCAGCAGCGTAGGTCACGGGAATCAGCCCCAGCATTTT.

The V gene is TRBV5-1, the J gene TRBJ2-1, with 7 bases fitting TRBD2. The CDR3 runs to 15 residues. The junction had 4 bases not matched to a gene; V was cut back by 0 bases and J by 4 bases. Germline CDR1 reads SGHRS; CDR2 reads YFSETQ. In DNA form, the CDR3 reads TGCGCCAGCAGCTTGGAGTCTAGCGGATACAATGAGCAGTTCTTC. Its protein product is CASSLESSGYNEQFF.

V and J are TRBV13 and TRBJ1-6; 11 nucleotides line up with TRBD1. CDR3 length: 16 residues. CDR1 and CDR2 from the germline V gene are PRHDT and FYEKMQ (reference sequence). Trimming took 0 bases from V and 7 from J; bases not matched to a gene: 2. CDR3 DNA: TGTGCCAGCAGCTTAGGCGGGACAGGGGGAAATTCACCCCTCCACTTT. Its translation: CASSLGGTGGNSPLHF. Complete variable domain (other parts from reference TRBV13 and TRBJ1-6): AAGVIQSPRHLIKEKRETATLKCYPIPRHDTVYWYQQGPGQDPQFLISFYEKMQSDKGSIPDRFSAQQFSDYHSELNMSSLELGDSALYFCASSLGGTGGNSPLHFGNGTRLTVT.

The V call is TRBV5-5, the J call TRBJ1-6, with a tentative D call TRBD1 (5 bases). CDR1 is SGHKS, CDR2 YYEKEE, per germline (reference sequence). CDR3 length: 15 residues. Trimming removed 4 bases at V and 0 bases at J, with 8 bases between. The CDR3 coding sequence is TGTGCCAGCAGCGGGGCGGACTCCTATAATTCACCCCTCCACTTT. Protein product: CASSGADSYNSPLHF.

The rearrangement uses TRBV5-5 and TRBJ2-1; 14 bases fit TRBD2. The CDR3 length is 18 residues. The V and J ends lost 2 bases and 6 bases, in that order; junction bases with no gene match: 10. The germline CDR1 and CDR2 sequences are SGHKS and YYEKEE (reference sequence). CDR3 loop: CASSFLPTSGGAFNEQFF. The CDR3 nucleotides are TGTGCCAGCAGCTTCCTACCGACTAGCGGGGGGGCTTTCAATGAGCAGTTCTTC.

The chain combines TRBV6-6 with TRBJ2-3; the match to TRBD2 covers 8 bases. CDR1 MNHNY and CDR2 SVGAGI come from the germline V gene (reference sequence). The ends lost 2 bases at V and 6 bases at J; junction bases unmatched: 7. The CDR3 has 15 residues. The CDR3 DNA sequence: TGTGCCAGCAGTTACGGCGCGGGGGGCGTTGATACGCAGTATTTT. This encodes CASSYGAGGVDTQYF.

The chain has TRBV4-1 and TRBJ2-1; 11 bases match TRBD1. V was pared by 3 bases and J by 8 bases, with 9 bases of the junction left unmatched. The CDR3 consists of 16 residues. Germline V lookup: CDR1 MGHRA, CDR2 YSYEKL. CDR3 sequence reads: CASSQTPGQGVDEQFF. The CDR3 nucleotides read TGCGCCAGCAGCCAGACACCGGGACAGGGGGTCGATGAGCAGTTCTTC.

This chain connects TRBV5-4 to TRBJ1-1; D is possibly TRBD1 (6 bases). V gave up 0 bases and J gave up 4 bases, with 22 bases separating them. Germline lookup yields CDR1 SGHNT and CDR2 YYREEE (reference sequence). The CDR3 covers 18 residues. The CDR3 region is CASSLEGGYRVGGTEAFF. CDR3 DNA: TGTGCCAGCAGCTTGGAGGGGGGGTACAGGGTTGGCGGCACTGAAGCTTTCTTT.

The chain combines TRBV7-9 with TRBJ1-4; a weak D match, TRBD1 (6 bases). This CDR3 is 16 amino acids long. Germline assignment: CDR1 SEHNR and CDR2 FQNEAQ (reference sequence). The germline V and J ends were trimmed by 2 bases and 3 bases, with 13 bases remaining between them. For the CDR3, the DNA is TGTGCCAGCAGCTTACAGGGGCTTGGTGCTAATGAAAAACTGTTTTTT. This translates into CASSLQGLGANEKLFF.

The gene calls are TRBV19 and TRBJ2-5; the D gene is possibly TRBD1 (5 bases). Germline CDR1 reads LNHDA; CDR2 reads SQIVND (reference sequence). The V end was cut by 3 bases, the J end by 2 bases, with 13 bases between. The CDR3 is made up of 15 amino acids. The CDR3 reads CASSIQGGGQETQYF. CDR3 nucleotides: TGTGCCAGTAGTATTCAGGGCGGCGGACAAGAGACCCAGTACTTC.

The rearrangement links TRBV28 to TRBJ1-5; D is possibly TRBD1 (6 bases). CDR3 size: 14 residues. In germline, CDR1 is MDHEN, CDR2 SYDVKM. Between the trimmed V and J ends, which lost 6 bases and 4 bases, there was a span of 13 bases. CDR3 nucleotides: TGTGCCAGCAGCCATGGACAGTCAAATCAGCCCCAGCATTTT. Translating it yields CASSHGQSNQPQHF.

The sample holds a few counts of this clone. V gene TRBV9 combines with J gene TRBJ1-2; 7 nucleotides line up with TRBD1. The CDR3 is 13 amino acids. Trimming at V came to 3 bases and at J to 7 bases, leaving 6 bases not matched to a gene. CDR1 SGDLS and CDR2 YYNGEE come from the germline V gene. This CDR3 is CASSGQGLGGYTF. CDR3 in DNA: TGTGCCAGCAGCGGACAGGGTCTTGGTGGCTACACCTTC.

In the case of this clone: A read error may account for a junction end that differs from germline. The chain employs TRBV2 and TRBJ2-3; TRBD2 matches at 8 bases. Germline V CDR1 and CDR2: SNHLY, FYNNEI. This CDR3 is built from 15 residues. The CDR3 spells CASSEARTSRDTQYF. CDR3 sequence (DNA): TGTGCCAGCAGTGAAGCACGGACTAGCAGAGATACGCAGTATTTT.

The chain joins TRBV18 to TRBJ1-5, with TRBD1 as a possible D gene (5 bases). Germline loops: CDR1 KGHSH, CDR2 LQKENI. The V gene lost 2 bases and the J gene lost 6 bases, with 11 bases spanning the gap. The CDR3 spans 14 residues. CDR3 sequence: CASSPGGAGQPQHF. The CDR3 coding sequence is TGTGCCAGCTCACCAGGTGGGGCAGGTCAGCCCCAGCATTTT.

The CDR3 DNA follows: TGTGCCAGCAACGCGCCTGGACTTAACACCGGGGAGCTGTTTTTT. Amino acid sequence: CASNAPGLNTGELFF. The rearrangement uses TRBV9 and TRBJ2-2; tentatively, D is TRBD2 (5 bases). Germline-derived CDR1 and CDR2 are SGDLS and YYNGEE. The CDR3 sequence is 15 residues long. Trimming left V 6 bases short and J 2 bases short, with 14 bases between.

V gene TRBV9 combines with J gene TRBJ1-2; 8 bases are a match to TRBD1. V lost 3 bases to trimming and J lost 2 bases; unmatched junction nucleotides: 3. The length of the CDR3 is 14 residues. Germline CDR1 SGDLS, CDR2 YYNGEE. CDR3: CASSGQGLNYGYTF. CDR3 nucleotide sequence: TGTGCCAGCAGCGGACAGGGGTTGAACTATGGCTACACCTTC.

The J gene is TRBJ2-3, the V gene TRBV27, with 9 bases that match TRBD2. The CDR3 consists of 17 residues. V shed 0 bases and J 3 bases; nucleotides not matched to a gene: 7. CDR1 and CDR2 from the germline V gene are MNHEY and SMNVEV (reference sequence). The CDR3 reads CASSLSRAGGRTDTQYF. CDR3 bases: TGTGCCAGCAGTTTATCGAGAGCGGGGGGTCGGACAGATACGCAGTATTTT.

In nucleotides, the CDR3 is TGTGCCAGCAGTCTACCTCGGAGGGAGCAGTTCTTC. It specifies CASSLPRREQFF. The chain combines TRBV27 with TRBJ2-1; D is possibly TRBD2 (5 bases). The CDR3 has 12 amino acids. V was pared by 5 bases and J by 10 bases, with 12 bases between. Germline V gene data show CDR1 as MNHEY and CDR2 as SMNVEV (reference sequence).

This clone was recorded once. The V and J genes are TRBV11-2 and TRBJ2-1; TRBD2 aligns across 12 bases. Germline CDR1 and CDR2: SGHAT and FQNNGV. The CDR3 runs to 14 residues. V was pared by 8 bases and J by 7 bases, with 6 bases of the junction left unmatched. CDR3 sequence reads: CASRLAGGRNEQFF. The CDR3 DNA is TGTGCCAGCCGTCTAGCGGGGGGGCGGAATGAGCAGTTCTTC.

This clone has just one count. CDR3 in amino acids: CATSPSQGRVGGNTIYF. In nucleotides, the CDR3 is TGTGCCACCAGCCCTTCCCAGGGTCGGGTTGGAGGAAACACCATATATTTT. The V call is TRBV24-1, the J call TRBJ1-3, with D possibly TRBD1 on 5 matching bases. The CDR3 has 17 amino acids. The ends were cut back, 7 bases at V and 4 bases at J, with 22 bases in the middle. Germline V lookup: CDR1 KGHDR, CDR2 SFDVKD.

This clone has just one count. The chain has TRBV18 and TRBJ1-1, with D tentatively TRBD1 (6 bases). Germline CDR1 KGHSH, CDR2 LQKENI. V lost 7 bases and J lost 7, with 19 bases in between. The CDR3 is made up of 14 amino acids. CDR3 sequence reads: CASLRGETGVEAFF. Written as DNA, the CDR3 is TGTGCCAGCTTACGGGGGGAGACAGGCGTTGAAGCTTTCTTT.

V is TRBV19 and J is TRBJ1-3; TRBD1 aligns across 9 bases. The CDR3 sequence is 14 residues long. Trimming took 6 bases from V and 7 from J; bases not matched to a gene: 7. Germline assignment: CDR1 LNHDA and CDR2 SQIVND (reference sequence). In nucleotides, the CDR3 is TGTGCCAGTAGATCGGACAGGGGCAGGAACACCATATATTTT. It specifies CASRSDRGRNTIYF.